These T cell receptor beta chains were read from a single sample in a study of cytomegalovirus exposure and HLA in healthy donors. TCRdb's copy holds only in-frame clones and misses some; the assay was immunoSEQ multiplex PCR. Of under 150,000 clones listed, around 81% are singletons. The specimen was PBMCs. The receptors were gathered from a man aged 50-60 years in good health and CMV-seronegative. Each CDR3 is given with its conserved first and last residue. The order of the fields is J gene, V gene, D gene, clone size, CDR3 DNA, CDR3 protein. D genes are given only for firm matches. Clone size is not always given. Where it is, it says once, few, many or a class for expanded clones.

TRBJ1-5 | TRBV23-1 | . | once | TGCGCCAGCAGTCAATCAGGTCGGGGGGACAATCAGCCCCAGCATTTT | CASSQSGRGDNQPQHF
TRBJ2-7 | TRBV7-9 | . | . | TGTGCCAGCAGCTTAGCGGCCGGGAACTACGAGCAGTACTTC | CASSLAAGNYEQYF
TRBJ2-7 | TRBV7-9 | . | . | TGTGCCAGCAGCTTGTCAGGTTCCCACGAGCAGTACTTC | CASSLSGSHEQYF
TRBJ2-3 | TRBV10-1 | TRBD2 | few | TGCGCCAGCAGTGAGGAGCGGGACACAGATACGCAGTATTTT | CASSEERDTDTQYF
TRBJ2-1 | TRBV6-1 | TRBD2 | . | TGTGCCAGCAGTGGACGGGGGGGGTCCTACAATGAGCAGTTCTTC | CASSGRGGSYNEQFF
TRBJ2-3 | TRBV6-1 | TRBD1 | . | TGTGCCAGCAGTTCTGGACAGGCCAACACAGATACGCAGTATTTT | CASSSGQANTDTQYF
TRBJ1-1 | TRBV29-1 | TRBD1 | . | TGCAGCGTCCGATCGAACAGGGGAGAGGTCACTGAAGCTTTCTTT | CSVRSNRGEVTEAFF
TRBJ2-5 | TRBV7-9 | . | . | TGTGCCAGCAGCAATTGGGGCAGGCAAGAGACCCAGTACTTC | CASSNWGRQETQYF
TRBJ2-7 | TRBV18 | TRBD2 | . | TGTGCCAGCTCACCACGGGCTAGCGGGGGAAACTCCTACGAGCAGTACTTC | CASSPRASGGNSYEQYF
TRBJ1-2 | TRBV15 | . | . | TGTGCCACCAGCAGAGATCGCGGGGACTACTACACCTTC | CATSRDRGDYYTF
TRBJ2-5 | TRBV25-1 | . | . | TGTGCCAGCAACTCAGTTGGGGACACCCTGACGGAGACCCAGTACTTC | CASNSVGDTLTETQYF
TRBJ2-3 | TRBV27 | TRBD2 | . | TGTGCCAGCGGAGAAGGGTTCGGGAGGGCGACAGATACGCAGTATTTT | CASGEGFGRATDTQYF
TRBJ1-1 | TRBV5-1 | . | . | TGCGCCAGCAGCTTTGGGGAGAGGAACACTGAAGCTTTCTTT | CASSFGERNTEAFF
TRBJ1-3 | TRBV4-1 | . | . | TGCGCCAGCAGCCAAGGAGCGGTACGGGGTGGAAACACCATATATTTT | CASSQGAVRGGNTIYF
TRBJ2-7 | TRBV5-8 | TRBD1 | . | TGTGCCAGCAGCTTGTTGCGCGGCAGGGGGATCTCCTACGAGCAGTACTTC | CASSLLRGRGISYEQYF
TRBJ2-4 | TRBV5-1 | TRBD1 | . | TGCGCCAGCAGCTTGACCGGGACAGGGGAGGCCAAAAACATTCAGTACTTC | CASSLTGTGEAKNIQYF
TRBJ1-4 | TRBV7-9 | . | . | TGTGCCAGCAGTTTTACAGGGATTGCAACTAATGAAAAACTGTTTTTT | CASSFTGIATNEKLFF
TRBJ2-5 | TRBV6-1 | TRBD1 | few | TGTGCCAGCAGTGTAACCGGGACAGCCTCGGGGACCCAGTACTTC | CASSVTGTASGTQYF
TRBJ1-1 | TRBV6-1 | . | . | TGTGCCATCATGGAGGTCTTGGCTTTCTTT | CAIMEVLAFF
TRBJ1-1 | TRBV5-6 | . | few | TGTGCCAGCCGCCTAAGGAGGGTAGGGAACACTGAAGCTTTCTTT | CASRLRRVGNTEAFF
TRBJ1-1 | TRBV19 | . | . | TGTGCCAGTAGTCCGGCCGCTAGGAACACTGAAGCTTTCTTT | CASSPAARNTEAFF
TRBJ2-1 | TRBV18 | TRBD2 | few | TGTGCCAGCTCACGCGAACTAGCGGGCAATGAGCAGTTCTTC | CASSRELAGNEQFF
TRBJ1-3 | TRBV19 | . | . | TGTGCCGCAAGGGGGTTAGGAAACACCATATATTTT | CAARGLGNTIYF
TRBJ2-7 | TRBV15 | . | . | TGTGCCACCAGCAGATTACAGGGATCCTACGAGCAGTACTTC | CATSRLQGSYEQYF
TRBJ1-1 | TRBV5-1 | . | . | TGCGCCAGCACCCTCGGGGGGGCGAACACTGAAGCTTTCTTT | CASTLGGANTEAFF